The clone carrying this T cell receptor (beta chain) has only a few counts. TCRdb's table, derived via immunoSEQ multiplex PCR, lists solely in-frame clones and lacks some. The sample includes 77,000 or so clones, 80% to 90% seen only once; the top ten take approximately 5.1%. The data originate from a study of PD-1 blockade in mismatch repair-deficient tumors. The CDR3 has 13 residues. The germline CDR1 and CDR2 sequences are SGHRS and YFSETQ. V lost 1 base and J lost 5, with 7 bases in between. The gene calls are TRBV5-1 and TRBJ2-1; D not resolved. This clonotype was sampled from an adult with mismatch repair-deficient cancer. Sequencing was performed on peripheral blood, taken 44 weeks after starting pembrolizumab. CDR3 nucleotide sequence: TGCGCCAGCAGCTTGTTACAAAACAATGAGCAGTTCTTC. The encoded protein is CASSLLQNNEQFF. Drawing the rest from reference TRBV5-1 and TRBJ2-1, the complete variable domain is KAGVTQTPRYLIKTRGQQVTLSCSPISGHRSVSWYQQTPGQGLQFLFEYFSETQRNKGNFPGRFSGRQFSNSRSEMNVSTLELGDSALYLCASSLLQNNEQFFGPGTRLTVL.